The following is a T cell receptor beta chain sequence with its context. This sample was included in a study of cytomegalovirus exposure and HLA in healthy donors. Across the study: A later analysis reported the roughly 130 validation repertoires used the same platform as the 500 to 800 first-cohort repertoires.

TCRdb's copy holds only in-frame clones and misses some; the assay was immunoSEQ multiplex PCR. Here the sample spans some 270,000 clones, 65% to 90% being singletons. The V and J ends lost 7 bases and 0 bases respectively, with 13 bases between them. Per germline, CDR1 ENHRY and CDR2 SYGVKD. The CDR3 sequence is 14 residues long. This sequence joins TRBV10-3 and TRBJ2-7; the D gene is possibly TRBD2 (5 bases). The receptor comes from a woman under 30 in good health and CMV-seronegative. Sequencing input: PBMCs. This CDR3 reads CAIKGTGSSYEQYF. CDR3 nucleotide sequence: TGTGCCATCAAGGGTACGGGAAGCTCCTACGAGCAGTACTTC.